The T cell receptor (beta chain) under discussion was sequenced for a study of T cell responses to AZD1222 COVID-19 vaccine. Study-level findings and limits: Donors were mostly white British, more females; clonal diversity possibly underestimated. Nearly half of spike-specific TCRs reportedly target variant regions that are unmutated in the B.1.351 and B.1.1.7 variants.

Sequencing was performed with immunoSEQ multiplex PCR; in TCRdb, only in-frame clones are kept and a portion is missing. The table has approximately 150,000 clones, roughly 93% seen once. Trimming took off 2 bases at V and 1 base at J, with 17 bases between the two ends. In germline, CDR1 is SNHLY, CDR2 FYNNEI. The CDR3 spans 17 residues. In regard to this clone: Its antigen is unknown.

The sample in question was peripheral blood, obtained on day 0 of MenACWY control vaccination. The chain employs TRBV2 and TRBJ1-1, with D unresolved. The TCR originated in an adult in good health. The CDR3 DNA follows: TGTGCCAGCAGTGAACGTCCGCCAGGAGCGGCGAACACTGAAGCTTTCTTT. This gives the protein CASSERPPGAANTEAFF.